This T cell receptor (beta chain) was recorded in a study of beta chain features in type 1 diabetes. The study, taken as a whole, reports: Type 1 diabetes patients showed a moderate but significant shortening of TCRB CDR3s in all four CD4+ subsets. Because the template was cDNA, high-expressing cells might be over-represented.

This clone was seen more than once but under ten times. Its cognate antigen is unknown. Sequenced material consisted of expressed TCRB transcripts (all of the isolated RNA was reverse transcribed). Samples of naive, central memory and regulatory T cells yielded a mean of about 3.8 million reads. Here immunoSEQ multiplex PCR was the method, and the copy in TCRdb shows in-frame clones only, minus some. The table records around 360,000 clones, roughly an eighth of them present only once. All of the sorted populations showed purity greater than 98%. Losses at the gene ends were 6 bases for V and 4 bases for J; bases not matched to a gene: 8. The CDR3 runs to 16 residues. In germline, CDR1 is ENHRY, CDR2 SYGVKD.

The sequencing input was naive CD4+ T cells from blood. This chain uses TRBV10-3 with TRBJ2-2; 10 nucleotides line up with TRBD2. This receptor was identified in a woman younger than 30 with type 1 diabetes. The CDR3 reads CAISLLAGPSTGELFF. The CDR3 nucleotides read TGTGCCATCAGCCTACTAGCGGGGCCGAGCACCGGGGAGCTGTTTTTT.